The entry that follows covers one TCR beta chain sequence. The antigen it recognizes is unknown. No much larger clone exists at a distance of one base, and base qualities are not known. The library was built by means of the immunoSEQ multiplex PCR assay. For the multiplex PCR, a mixture combining 60 forward primers for TCR Vbeta segments and 13 reverse primers for TCR Jbeta segments was used. The CDR3 region of rearranged TCR beta genes was amplified from genomic DNA with a multiplex PCR assay. The Illumina HiSeq System was used to sequence the amplified TCR beta libraries as 87-base-pair reads. On the authors' methods: In a later analysis, tens of millions of unique TCR beta chains were counted across the 690 or so repertoires, and some 10 million of these chains were shared by at least two donors. Raw reads were error-corrected and collapsed into unique sequences with a nearest-neighbor algorithm that merged closely related sequences to remove PCR and sequencing errors. To assign V, D and J gene segments, CDR3 sequences were aligned to IMGT reference sequences. For a sequence to be retained, a match of at least six nucleotides was required to both a V gene segment and a J gene segment. A rearrangement counted as productive if the CDR3 had no stop codons and remained in frame with V and J, and every other rearrangement counted as non-productive. Following IMGT convention, CDR3 was defined as the stretch from the second conserved V-encoded cysteine up to the conserved J-encoded phenylalanine. In an earlier analysis of 550 to 650 of the donors, sequences lacking an unambiguous match to a single V gene segment were excluded. An earlier analysis of approximately 590 of the donors classified V segments as functional when productive rearrangements were above 56.7% and as segregating when the standard deviation between donors was above 5%. A statistical classification framework was developed to diagnose cytomegalovirus status using the catalog of TCR beta chain sequences. V and J gene assignment, in a later analysis, came from comparing TCR nucleotide sequences with IMGT/GENE-DB human TR gene sequences. In a later analysis, CDR3 sequences and most-parsimonious VDJ recombination scenarios were assigned using the TCRdist pipeline. A later analysis defined each TCR beta chain by its CDR3 amino acid sequence plus V-gene family, and excluded reads lacking a unique V-gene family. As a way to deal with suspected cross-contamination and a sequencing artifact, a later analysis dropped over 550 nucleotide sequences that were highly shared and had low generation probability. In a later analysis, a clonal expansion index was calculated for each public chain from normalized within-repertoire ranks of inferred template counts. In a later analysis, generation probabilities were computed with a VDJ recombination model fitted to out-of-frame rearrangements, and the resulting probabilities were checked against IGoR. In a later analysis, hypergeometric tests were used to score TCR-TCR, TCR-HLA and TCR-CMV co-occurrence, with a repertoire-size bias correction applied to TCR pairs. A later analysis estimated false discovery rates by permuting HLA or CMV assignments 20 times. In a later analysis, co-occurring TCRs were grouped using DBSCAN, and TCRdist sequence similarity was added for clustering within HLA-allele-positive subsets. Co-occurrence clustering excluded repertoires with fewer than 30,000 or more than 120,000 public chains, plus five with anomalous nucleotide sharing. Not all clones reach the TCRdb copy of this immuneACCESS table, which keeps in-frame sequences only. Checked studies attribute under half of the gap to unresolved V genes and leave the rest unexplained. Clone size and the V and J calls come from that table; the DNA yielded D and trimming. Across this sample there are roughly 150,000 clones, with about three quarters seen only once. The leading ten clones occupy about 13% of the sample.

The source of the sample is a study of cytomegalovirus exposure and HLA in healthy donors (dated by TCRdb to 2016 to 2017). Study-wide context: An earlier analysis of more than 550 of the donors reported approximately 300 Gb of sequence data and 117 million unique TCR beta sequences obtained from about 170 million T cells. An early release covering more than 500 HLA-typed donors comprised about 300 gigabases of sequencing data and 85 million to 100 million unique TCR sequences. Of the roughly 390 genotyped donors, approximately 83% fell in the genetic ancestry cluster associated with self-reported Caucasian donors. The study aimed to test whether cataloging public T cell receptors could reveal signatures of past pathogen exposure. Using immunosequencing, the study profiled T cell repertoires from fewer than 700 subjects and related those repertoires to cytomegalovirus serostatus. A separate validation cohort of over 95 different subjects was used in addition to the roughly 620-subject first cohort. The study combined high-throughput TCR immunosequencing, statistical association of individual TCRs with disease status, and machine learning to predict cytomegalovirus infection status. To study patterns of TCR occurrence, a later analysis re-analyzed previously published TCR beta repertoires from 666 donors and added high-resolution HLA genotyping. Rather than using new phenotypic data, the later analysis identified candidate immune exposures from TCR beta sequences and from how often those sequences occurred across donors. An earlier analysis of approximately 630 of the donors applied high-throughput TCR beta sequencing to assess whether each TCR beta V gene segment acted as functional or pseudogenic. Alongside the repertoire data, information on donor age, sex, ethnicity and CMV serostatus was compiled. A later genetic analysis took genome-wide SNP genotypes for about three fifths of the roughly 700 donors and used that subset as a discovery cohort. All discovery cohort repertoires had been generated on a single sequencing platform. HLA typing covered class I and class II loci at four-digit resolution. The number of typed donors differed by locus: about 629-640 for A, B, C, DRB1 and DQB1; approximately 540 for DQA1; 600 to 610 for DPA1; and 450 to 480 for DPB1. Because of strong linkage in the cohort, roughly five DR-DQ haplotypes were treated as single units for association and clustering. Across about 380 genotyped donors of the cohort, an average of about 250,000 unique TCR beta nucleotide sequences per donor were sequenced, and roughly 18% of those sequences were non-productive. Overall results and qualifications from the work: In a later analysis, several top co-occurrence clusters were reported to appear linked to parvovirus B19, influenza, CMV and Epstein-Barr virus. A few of the identified cytomegalovirus-associated TCR beta chains were confirmed in vitro to be specific for cytomegalovirus antigens. Most CMV-associated TCR beta chains appeared to be HLA-restricted in a later analysis, and the HLA associations seemed to be driven largely by CMV exposure. A further reported finding was that TCR beta sequences accurately predicted the HLA-A and HLA-B alleles for most subjects in the first cohort. According to the authors, the approach could potentially be generalized to other disease states and immunological phenotypes. Because counts were too low, about 15 rarely observed V segments, including chromosome 9 orphons, were left out of the earlier analysis of 587 of the donors. While some public TCRs were present in many individuals, most TCR sequences turned up only very rarely across donors. In both the original and validation cohorts, the classifier was reported to diagnose cytomegalovirus status with high specificity and sensitivity. At a false discovery rate of 0.05, a later analysis linked about 17,000 TCR beta sequences to specific HLA alleles. Broadly in line with IMGT annotations, most TCR beta V segments showed up in productive rearrangements about 87% or about 30% of the time in an earlier analysis of several hundred of the donors. Because some donors lacked HLA typing at each locus, the association tests relied only on the typed subset. A cluster of highly shared sequence variants was judged likely to be a technical artifact of the sequencing pipeline. Strong co-occurrence of HLA alleles, especially DR and DQ, made assigning TCR associations to individual alleles difficult. In a later analysis, HLA-associated TCR beta chains showed more clonal expansion and lower generation probabilities than non-associated chains that were equally common. In a later analysis, TCR association rates were found to vary across HLA loci, with the most associated TCRs seen for DRB1 alleles and the fewest for HLA-C alleles. CMV serostatus was the only immune exposure information available for the cohort. Some IMGT-functional V segments, including TRBV6-2 and TRBV6-3, could not be told apart with the 87-base-pair reads, so those segments were excluded. Roughly uniform sequencing depth across donors was assumed in presence/absence analyses, although this assumption may not hold. Only TCR beta chains were sequenced in this cohort, and the absence of alpha or paired-chain data limited detectable features. Compared with the roughly 720-donor mean, donors in an Asian-associated ancestry cluster had fewer N-insertions in productive TCRs, according to a later genetic analysis. The study gave a list of over 150 TCR beta chains associated with cytomegalovirus. Correlated functional status among segregating V segments might be attributable to linkage disequilibrium, but an unknown experimental factor could not be ruled out. V-gene and J-gene trimming of TCR beta chains was associated with a missense DCLRE1C variant in a later genetic analysis, and the association was replicated in an independent cohort.

V is reduced by 1 base and J by 6 bases, leaving a spacing of 16 bases between them. The CDR3 sequence holds 15 residues, the cysteine and phenylalanine included. Solely the CDR3 DNA is kept, with 45 bases framed from the first base. Taken from the germline V gene, the CDR1 and CDR2 loops are SGHRS and YFSETQ. The cohort comprised some 700 healthy bone marrow donors. All cohort members were sampled while nominally healthy, although unrecorded immune exposures were likely present. The donor was CMV seropositive and belonged to the group of over 250 seropositive cohort members. Each donor provided a peripheral blood sample, and peripheral blood mononuclear cells were used for TCR beta sequencing. The Qiagen DNeasy Blood Extraction Kit was used to extract genomic DNA from the blood cell samples.

Material: PBMCs. The origin of this receptor is a man aged 35 to 55 in good health and CMV-seropositive. The chain couples TRBV5-1 to TRBJ1-2, with the identity of the D gene unclear. CDR3 region: CASSLFNQHPNGYTF. The nucleotide sequence reads as follows: TGCGCCAGCAGCTTGTTTAATCAACACCCCAATGGCTACACCTTC.